A selection of T cell receptor beta chains follows, all from one sample in a study of CD8+ T cells in alopecia areata. Clones were sequenced by immunoSEQ multiplex PCR, and TCRdb holds only the in-frame ones, with some missing. The sample yields 150,000 to 200,000 clones, about 63% seen once. The starting material was CD4+ T cells sorted from blood, obtained at week 0. The source of these receptors is a human donor with alopecia areata. Both conserved end residues are part of each CDR3. The D gene is left open where the match is weak. Some rows mark clone size as missing; the rest say once, few, many or name a class of expanded clone.

v_call	d_call	clone_size	j_call	cdr3_aa	cdr3_nt
TRBV6-6	NA	NA	TRBJ1-1	CASSSGVSIHTEAFF	TGTGCCAGCAGTTCAGGGGTTTCGATTCACACTGAAGCTTTCTTT
TRBV5-1	NA	NA	TRBJ2-5	CASSLAVGEQKTQYF	TGCGCCAGCAGCTTGGCCGTGGGGGAGCAAAAGACCCAGTACTTC
TRBV30	NA	NA	TRBJ2-6	CAWIGSGANVLTF	TGTGCCTGGATAGGCTCTGGGGCCAACGTCCTGACTTTC
TRBV7-8	NA	NA	TRBJ2-6	CASSLIPSGANVLTF	TGTGCCAGCAGCTTAATCCCATCTGGGGCCAACGTCCTGACTTTC
TRBV10-3	NA	NA	TRBJ2-5	CAISGTTETQYF	TGTGCCATCTCCGGGACAACGGAGACCCAGTACTTC
TRBV4-3	TRBD1	NA	TRBJ1-2	CASSQTQGALDGYTF	TGCGCCAGCAGCCAAACCCAGGGGGCACTGGATGGCTACACCTTC
TRBV10-2	NA	NA	TRBJ1-5	CASRAGSVWEGNQPQHF	TGCGCCAGCAGAGCAGGGTCCGTTTGGGAAGGCAATCAGCCCCAGCATTTT
TRBV29-1	NA	few	TRBJ2-1	CSVEDNGRGGNEQFF	TGCAGCGTTGAAGATAATGGCAGGGGGGGGAATGAGCAGTTCTTC
TRBV30	NA	NA	TRBJ2-3	CAWTRTASTDTQYF	TGTGCCTGGACACGGACAGCAAGCACAGATACGCAGTATTTT
TRBV19	NA	once	TRBJ2-4	CASSHRSSKNIQYF	TGTGCCAGTAGTCACCGGAGTTCCAAAAACATTCAGTACTTC
TRBV11-3	TRBD1	NA	TRBJ2-5	CASSQVRDRGNQETQYF	TGTGCCAGCAGCCAAGTCCGGGACAGGGGCAATCAAGAGACCCAGTACTTC
TRBV25-1	NA	NA	TRBJ1-2	CASSVEPGGYTF	TGTGCCAGCAGCGTGGAACCGGGTGGCTACACCTTC
TRBV30	NA	NA	TRBJ1-2	CAWSSPWGIGYGYTF	TGTGCCTGGAGTAGCCCTTGGGGGATAGGGTATGGCTACACCTTC
TRBV2	TRBD2	NA	TRBJ2-5	CASSVQRGGRETQYF	TGTGCCAGCAGTGTCCAGCGGGGGGGCCGAGAGACCCAGTACTTC
TRBV19	NA	NA	TRBJ1-6	CASSIGQNSPLHF	TGTGCCAGTAGTATCGGGCAGAATTCACCCCTCCACTTT
TRBV30	NA	NA	TRBJ1-2	CAWSRQAEGYTF	TGTGCCTGGAGTAGACAGGCTGAAGGCTACACCTTC
TRBV4-3	NA	few	TRBJ2-3	CASSQEWSATDTQYF	TGCGCCAGCAGCCAAGAATGGAGCGCCACAGATACGCAGTATTTT
TRBV29-1	TRBD1	NA	TRBJ1-2	CSVGIMGTGQRTF	TGCAGCGTTGGTATCATGGGGACAGGGCAAAGGACCTTC
TRBV4-3	NA	NA	TRBJ1-4	CASSQDHQGWTEKLFF	TGCGCCAGCAGCCAAGATCATCAGGGGTGGACTGAAAAACTGTTTTTT
TRBV30	TRBD1	NA	TRBJ1-1	CAWSLTGGPTNTEAFF	TGTGCCTGGAGTCTGACAGGGGGACCCACGAACACTGAAGCTTTCTTT
TRBV15	NA	few	TRBJ1-6	CATSRDKKSPLHF	TGTGCCACCAGCAGAGATAAGAAGTCACCCCTCCACTTT
TRBV29-1	NA	few	TRBJ2-5	CSVDSGSQETQYF	TGCAGCGTTGATTCGGGATCACAAGAGACCCAGTACTTC
TRBV29-1	NA	NA	TRBJ2-7	CSVIGYSYEQYF	TGCAGCGTTATAGGGTACTCCTACGAGCAGTACTTC
TRBV29-1	NA	NA	TRBJ2-3	CSVRGRAADTQYF	TGCAGCGTTCGCGGACGAGCGGCAGATACGCAGTATTTT
TRBV6-5	NA	NA	TRBJ2-7	CASSGGTASSYEQYF	TGTGCCAGCAGCGGCGGGACGGCCAGCTCCTACGAGCAGTACTTC
TRBV2	NA	NA	TRBJ1-6	CASSGGPENSPLHF	TGTGCCAGCAGTGGGGGGCCAGAAAATTCACCCCTCCACTTT
TRBV28	NA	NA	TRBJ1-1	CASSLVGVAEAFF	TGTGCCAGCAGTTTAGTCGGGGTTGCTGAAGCTTTCTTT
TRBV29-1	NA	NA	TRBJ2-1	CSVTSYNEQFF	TGCAGCGTCACCTCCTACAATGAGCAGTTCTTC
TRBV29-1	TRBD1	once	TRBJ2-7	CSAGTGTYEQYF	TGCAGCGCTGGGACAGGGACCTACGAGCAGTACTTC